The rows below give T cell receptor beta chains drawn from one sample of a study of CXCR3-negative and CXCR3-positive naive CD8 T cells. Reanalyzing the 5' RACE reads, TCRdb keeps one entry per CDR3 protein, without DNA. Seen in this sample are fewer than 80,000 distinct CDR3 sequences; the ten most common clones hold 4.3%. Input material: naive CXCR3- CD8+ T cells from blood. These receptors were collected from a human donor in good health. Some clones in this sample may be carry-over from other donors' samples. The CDR3 runs from the conserved cysteine through the conserved F or W.

TRBJ2-1,TRBV6-5,CASSHTELSYNEQFF
TRBJ2-3,TRBV5-5,CASSWGTSGERDTQYF
TRBJ2-7,TRBV6-2/TRBV6-3,CASSRDRTYPYEQYF
TRBJ2-7,TRBV7-2,CASSTMGPLGEQYF
TRBJ1-1,TRBV7-8,CASSATGRMSTEAFF
TRBJ1-1,TRBV4-3,CASSQVSPNTEAFF
TRBJ2-1,TRBV6-2/TRBV6-3,CASSPVGGGPLLNNEQFF
TRBJ2-6,TRBV4-3,CASSQEEGSGANVLTF
TRBJ2-2,TRBV19,CASSIAWDRVGTGELFF
TRBJ2-1,TRBV4-1,CASSQDTQRGLADNEQFF